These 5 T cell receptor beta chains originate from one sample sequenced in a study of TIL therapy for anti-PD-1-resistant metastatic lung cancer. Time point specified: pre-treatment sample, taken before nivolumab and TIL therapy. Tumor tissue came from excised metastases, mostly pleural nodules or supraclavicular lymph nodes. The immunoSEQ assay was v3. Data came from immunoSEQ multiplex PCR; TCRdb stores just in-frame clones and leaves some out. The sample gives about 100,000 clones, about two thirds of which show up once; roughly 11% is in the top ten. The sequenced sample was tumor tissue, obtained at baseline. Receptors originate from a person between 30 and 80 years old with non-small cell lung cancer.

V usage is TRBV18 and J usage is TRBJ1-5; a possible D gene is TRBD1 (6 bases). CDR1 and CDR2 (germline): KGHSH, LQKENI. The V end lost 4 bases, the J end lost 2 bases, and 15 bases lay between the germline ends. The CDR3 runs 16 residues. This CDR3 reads CASSLDRSRGNQPQHF. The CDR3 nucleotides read TGTGCCAGCTCACTTGACAGGTCTCGGGGCAATCAGCCCCAGCATTTT. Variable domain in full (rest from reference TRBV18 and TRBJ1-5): NAGVMQNPRHLVRRRGQEARLRCSPMKGHSHVYWYRQLPEEGLKFMVYLQKENIIDESGMPKERFSAEFPKEGPSILRIQQVVRGDSAAYFCASSLDRSRGNQPQHFGDGTRLSIL.

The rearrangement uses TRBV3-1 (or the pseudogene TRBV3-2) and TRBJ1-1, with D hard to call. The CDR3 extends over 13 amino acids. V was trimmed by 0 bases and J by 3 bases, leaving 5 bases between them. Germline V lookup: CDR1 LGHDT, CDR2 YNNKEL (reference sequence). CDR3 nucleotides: TGTGCCAGCAGCCAAGAGTTGGACACTGAAGCTTTCTTT. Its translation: CASSQELDTEAFF.

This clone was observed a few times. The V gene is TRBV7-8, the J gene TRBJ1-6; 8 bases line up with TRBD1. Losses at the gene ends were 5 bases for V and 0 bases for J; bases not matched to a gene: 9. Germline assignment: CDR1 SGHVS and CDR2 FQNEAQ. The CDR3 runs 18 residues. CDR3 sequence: CASSPGTGKSSYNSPLHF. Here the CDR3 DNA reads TGTGCCAGCAGCCCCGGGACAGGAAAAAGCTCCTATAATTCACCCCTCCACTTT.

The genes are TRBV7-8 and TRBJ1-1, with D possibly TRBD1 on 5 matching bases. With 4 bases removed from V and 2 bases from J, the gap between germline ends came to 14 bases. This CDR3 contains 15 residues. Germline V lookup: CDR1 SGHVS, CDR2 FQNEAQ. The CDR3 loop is CASSWTDSPNTEAFF. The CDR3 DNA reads TGTGCCAGCAGCTGGACCGACAGCCCAAACACTGAAGCTTTCTTT.

This CDR3 is CASSPVAGSGANVLTF. CDR3 nucleotides: TGCGCCAGCAGCCCGGTGGCCGGCTCTGGGGCCAACGTCCTGACTTTC. The chain joins TRBV5-1 to TRBJ2-6; no definite D call. With 4 bases removed from V and 0 bases from J, the gap between germline ends came to 11 bases. Germline V CDR1 and CDR2: SGHRS, YFSETQ. CDR3 length equals 16 residues.